Each of the 30 T cell receptor beta chains below was sequenced from the same sample in a study of cytomegalovirus exposure and HLA in healthy donors. The data were produced by immunoSEQ multiplex PCR, yet TCRdb's version contains in-frame clones alone and is incomplete. The sample has around 150,000 clones, less than 90% seen once. Sequenced input: PBMCs. Source of these receptors: a woman in her twenties or thirties in good health and CMV-seronegative.

CDR3 region: CASSLGLAGAYEQYF. The CDR3 coding sequence is TGTGCCAGCAGCCTGGGACTAGCGGGAGCCTACGAGCAGTACTTC. The chain carries TRBV11-2 and TRBJ2-7; 14 bases map to TRBD2. The CDR3 loop spans 15 amino acids. Germline trimming cut 5 bases from V and 2 bases from J; bases unmatched to any gene: 2. The germline gives CDR1 SGHAT, CDR2 FQNNGV. Full variable domain (missing parts from reference TRBV11-2 and TRBJ2-7): EAGVAQSPRYKIIEKRQSVAFWCNPISGHATLYWYQQILGQGPKLLIQFQNNGVVDDSQLPKDRFSAERLKGVDSTLKIQPAKLEDSAVYLCASSLGLAGAYEQYFGPGTRLTVT.

V and J are TRBV10-3 and TRBJ2-7; 10 bases line up with TRBD1. The germline V gene encodes CDR1 ENHRY and CDR2 SYGVKD. The V gene end was trimmed by 6 bases and the J gene end by 1 base; junction bases not matched to a gene: 3. This CDR3 has 14 amino acids. The CDR3 nucleotides read TGTGCCATCAGCCGGGACAGGGGATCCTACGAGCAGTACTTC. This encodes CAISRDRGSYEQYF.

V usage is TRBV19 and J usage is TRBJ1-5, with 7 bases fitting TRBD1. The V gene's germline CDR1 is LNHDA and CDR2 SQIVND (reference sequence). The CDR3 consists of 13 residues. V was clipped by 9 bases and J by 7 bases; unmatched bases: 9. The CDR3 protein is CASQPTGYQPQHF. The CDR3 DNA follows: TGTGCCAGCCAACCGACAGGGTACCAGCCCCAGCATTTT.

The chain employs TRBV5-5 and TRBJ1-5; the D is unclear. The V end was cut by 0 bases, the J end by 4 bases, with 5 bases between. CDR1 is SGHKS, CDR2 YYEKEE, per germline (reference sequence). CDR3 length equals 13 residues. The CDR3 DNA is TGTGCCAGCAGCTTGGACACAAATCAGCCCCAGCATTTT. As protein: CASSLDTNQPQHF.

J is TRBJ2-1 and V is TRBV9; D possibly corresponds to TRBD2 (5 bases). CDR1 and CDR2 (germline): SGDLS, YYNGEE. This CDR3 is 15 amino acids long. The V end was cut by 2 bases, the J end by 3 bases, with 12 bases between. CDR3 sequence reads: CASSVRESGYNEQFF. Here the CDR3 DNA reads TGTGCCAGCAGCGTTAGGGAGTCGGGCTACAATGAGCAGTTCTTC.

The rearrangement joins TRBV27 to TRBJ1-4, with 7 positions matching TRBD1. CDR3 length equals 15 residues. Germline-derived CDR1 and CDR2 are MNHEY and SMNVEV (reference sequence). With V trimmed by 6 bases and J by 7 bases, 11 bases remained unmatched. The CDR3 nucleotides read TGTGCCAGCAGCCTACAGGGGCTAGGGAGTGAAAAACTGTTTTTT. Its protein product is CASSLQGLGSEKLFF.

This clone has a handful of counts. V is TRBV28 and J is TRBJ2-7; TRBD1 matches at 8 bases. CDR3 length equals 13 residues. With V trimmed by 6 bases and J by 6 bases, 7 bases remained unmatched. Germline CDR1 and CDR2: MDHEN and SYDVKM. CDR3 protein: CASRPDRGGEQYF. The CDR3 DNA follows: TGTGCCAGCAGGCCCGACAGGGGAGGCGAGCAGTACTTC.

V usage is TRBV27 and J usage is TRBJ2-7; D unresolved. Germline V gene lookup returns CDR1 MNHEY and CDR2 SMNVEV (reference sequence). Trimming shortened V by 3 bases and J by 3 bases, and 9 bases separated the two germline ends. The CDR3 is 13 residues long. The CDR3 DNA sequence: TGTGCCAGCAGTTTTGACCGCAACTACGAGCAGTACTTC. This sequence encodes CASSFDRNYEQYF.

The chain joins TRBV6-5 to TRBJ2-2; 9 bases agree with TRBD1. V dropped 6 bases and J dropped 8; count of bases not matched to a gene: 4. Germline CDR1 MNHEY, CDR2 SVGAGI. This CDR3 spans 13 amino acids. The CDR3 spells CASRRTGAGELFF. The CDR3 coding sequence is TGTGCCAGCAGACGGACAGGGGCGGGGGAGCTGTTTTTT.

The V call is TRBV27, the J call TRBJ2-3, with D uncertain. Between the trimmed V and J ends, which lost 10 bases and 1 base, there was a span of 15 bases. This CDR3 comprises 14 residues. Per the germline V gene, CDR1 is MNHEY and CDR2 is SMNVEV (reference sequence). The CDR3 DNA is TGTGCCACCCGATCGGTAGATCGCACAGATACGCAGTATTTT. It specifies CATRSVDRTDTQYF.

This chain joins TRBV28 and TRBJ2-7; 9 bases are a match to TRBD2. This CDR3 region has 15 residues. The germline gives CDR1 MDHEN, CDR2 SYDVKM. The junction had 10 bases not matched to a gene; V was cut back by 7 bases and J by 3 bases. In nucleotides, the CDR3 is TGTGCCAGCACTCTTAGCGGGAGTTCAGACTACGAGCAGTACTTC. Its protein product is CASTLSGSSDYEQYF.

J is TRBJ1-1 and V is TRBV16; TRBD1 aligns across 7 bases. J lost 1 base, V lost 5 bases, and 7 bases had no gene match. The CDR3 covers 15 residues. Per germline, CDR1 KGHSY and CDR2 FQNENV. CDR3 in DNA: TGTGCCAGCAGCGCAACAGGGGCGAAGAACACTGAAGCTTTCTTT. Translating gives CASSATGAKNTEAFF.

The gene calls are TRBV7-2 and TRBJ2-7, with 9 bases aligning to TRBD1. The trim removed 4 bases at V and 5 bases at J, leaving 9 bases unmatched. The CDR3 is 15 amino acids. Germline CDR1 reads SGHTA; CDR2 reads FQGNSA. CDR3 region: CASSSTGTGTDEQYF. The CDR3 nucleotides are TGTGCCAGCAGCTCGACCGGGACAGGGACCGACGAGCAGTACTTC.

V usage is TRBV12-5 and J usage is TRBJ1-5; tentative D call: TRBD1 (5 bases). The CDR3 totals 14 residues. Germline CDR1 LGHNT, CDR2 FRNRAP. V lost 1 base and J lost 9, with 13 bases in between. The CDR3 nucleotides are TGTGCTAGTGGTTTGGCATATCAGGGTGTGCCCCAGCATTTT. Its translation: CASGLAYQGVPQHF.

J is TRBJ2-3 and V is TRBV27; 9 bases align to TRBD2. Germline CDR1 is MNHEY and CDR2 is SMNVEV (reference sequence). CDR3 length: 15 residues. V shed 5 bases, J shed 2 bases, and the junction held 5 bases outside the gene matches. The CDR3 reads CASSSEGLATDTQYF. The CDR3 DNA sequence: TGTGCCAGCAGTAGTGAGGGACTAGCCACAGATACGCAGTATTTT.

The rearrangement links TRBV6-6 to TRBJ1-5; no clear D. V was cut by 2 bases and J by 2 bases, with 4 bases left in between. The CDR3 has 13 amino acids. Germline lookup yields CDR1 MNHNY and CDR2 SVGAGI (reference sequence). The CDR3 is CASSYNGNQPQHF. For the CDR3, the DNA is TGTGCCAGCAGTTACAACGGCAATCAGCCCCAGCATTTT.

This chain connects TRBV6-1 to TRBJ2-5; D is uncertain. There are 15 residues in the CDR3. Germline loops: CDR1 MNHNS, CDR2 SASEGT. V lost 0 bases to trimming and J lost 0 bases, with 8 bases between them. The CDR3 region is CASSEARNYQETQYF. CDR3 DNA: TGTGCCAGCAGTGAAGCGCGGAATTACCAAGAGACCCAGTACTTC.

The rearrangement uses TRBV27 and TRBJ1-2; D is unclear. Trimming removed 2 bases at V and 10 bases at J, with 17 bases between. The germline V gene encodes CDR1 MNHEY and CDR2 SMNVEV (reference sequence). The CDR3 consists of 14 residues. The CDR3 protein is CASSLLPQSAYYTF. The CDR3 nucleotides read TGTGCCAGCAGTTTACTGCCCCAATCGGCATACTACACCTTC.

The V call is TRBV18, the J call TRBJ2-7, with TRBD2 matching over 10 bases. The CDR3 is 16 residues long. CDR1 is KGHSH and CDR2 is LQKENI in the germline V gene. Trimming removed 1 base from V and 3 bases from J; junction bases left unmatched: 6. CDR3 nucleotide sequence: TGTGCCAGCTCACCACGGACTAGCGGAAGAGTCTACGAGCAGTACTTC. The encoded protein is CASSPRTSGRVYEQYF.

V and J are TRBV6-5 and TRBJ1-5, with D possibly TRBD1 on 6 matching bases. This CDR3 region has 15 residues. In germline, CDR1 is MNHEY, CDR2 SVGAGI. Trimming cost V 4 bases and J 11 bases, with 21 bases left between them. The chain's CDR3 is CASSLKGQHGSAQHF. Here the CDR3 DNA reads TGTGCCAGCAGTTTAAAGGGACAACACGGATCTGCCCAGCATTTT.

This clone was counted once. The V call is TRBV7-6, the J call TRBJ2-1, with unresolved D. The length of the CDR3 is 14 residues. CDR1 and CDR2 (germline): SGHVS, FNYEAQ. V lost 5 bases, J lost 6 bases, and 14 bases lay in between. The CDR3 here is CASSPRLNGNEQFF. CDR3 in DNA: TGTGCCAGCAGCCCTCGCCTTAACGGCAATGAGCAGTTCTTC. The complete variable domain, with remaining parts taken from reference TRBV7-6 and TRBJ2-1, reads GAGVSQSPRYKVTKRGQDVALRCDPISGHVSLYWYRQALGQGPEFLTYFNYEAQQDKSGLPNDRFSAERPEGSISTLTIQRTEQRDSAMYRCASSPRLNGNEQFFGPGTRLTVL.

The chain combines TRBV29-1 with TRBJ2-7; 12 nucleotides align to TRBD2. Germline loops: CDR1 SQVTM, CDR2 ANQGSEA. The CDR3 extends over 13 amino acids. Trimming took 7 bases from V and 6 from J; bases not matched to a gene: 7. CDR3 protein: CSARTSGAGEQYF. Written as DNA, the CDR3 is TGCAGCGCCAGGACTAGCGGGGCTGGCGAGCAGTACTTC.

The rearrangement joins TRBV2 to TRBJ2-3; 13 bases are shared with TRBD2. V shed 10 bases and J 4 bases; nucleotides not matched to a gene: 5. Per germline, CDR1 SNHLY and CDR2 FYNNEI. The CDR3 totals 14 residues. Here the CDR3 DNA reads TGTGCCACCGGGACTAGCGGGATTTCAGATACGCAGTATTTT. Protein product: CATGTSGISDTQYF.

This rearrangement joins TRBV7-7 to TRBJ2-3; D call uncertain. The V gene lost 1 base and the J gene lost 0 bases, with 5 bases spanning the gap. Germline V lookup: CDR1 SSHAT, CDR2 FNYEAQ (reference sequence). The CDR3 totals 14 residues. The CDR3 DNA reads as TGTGCCAGCAGCTTAGATCGGAGCACAGATACGCAGTATTTT. Translating gives CASSLDRSTDTQYF.

This chain joins TRBV6-5 and TRBJ1-6, with TRBD1 matching 7 bases. This CDR3 is built from 13 residues. V lost 6 bases, J lost 16 bases, and 12 bases stayed unmatched. Germline V gene sequence: CDR1 MNHEY, CDR2 SVGAGI. Written as DNA, the CDR3 is TGTGCCAGCAGCCGGACAGGTGTCGACGGTCTCCACTTT. Encoded protein: CASSRTGVDGLHF.

The gene calls are TRBV4-3 and TRBJ1-2; D might be TRBD1 (5 bases). The V end lost 0 bases, the J end lost 2 bases, and 10 bases lay between the germline ends. CDR1 is LGHNA and CDR2 is YSLEER in the germline V gene. This CDR3 has 15 residues. CDR3 nucleotides: TGCGCCAGCAGCCAAGACGCCAGGGAAAACTATGGCTACACCTTC. Its protein product is CASSQDARENYGYTF.

The genes are TRBV4-2 and TRBJ2-1; 7 bases align to TRBD2. V was pared by 1 base and J by 6 bases, with 12 bases of the junction left unmatched. Germline V CDR1 and CDR2: LGHNA, YNFKEQ. The CDR3 is 17 residues long. CDR3 bases: TGTGCCAGCAGCCAAGGGGCGGGAGCGGTTTTAGGCAATGAGCAGTTCTTC. It translates to CASSQGAGAVLGNEQFF.

The chain joins TRBV5-1 to TRBJ2-2; tentatively, D is TRBD1 (6 bases). V lost 9 bases, J lost 6 bases, and 15 bases lay in between. Germline lookup yields CDR1 SGHRS and CDR2 YFSETQ. The CDR3 has 13 amino acids. The CDR3 nucleotides read TGCGCCACCCGACAGGCCTCCCCCGGGGAGCTGTTTTTT. Translated: CATRQASPGELFF.

V is TRBV30 and J is TRBJ2-1, with 8 bases lining up with TRBD2. Losses at the gene ends were 0 bases for V and 0 bases for J; bases not matched to a gene: 10. The CDR3 has 18 amino acids. CDR1 and CDR2 from the germline V gene are GTSNPN and SVGIG (reference sequence). CDR3 DNA sequence: TGTGCCTGGAGTGTAGCGGGAGCGGCCCAAAACTCCTACAATGAGCAGTTCTTC. It encodes CAWSVAGAAQNSYNEQFF.

The chain joins TRBV29-1 to TRBJ1-3; D perhaps matches TRBD1 (5 bases). The CDR3 covers 16 residues. V shed 0 bases and J shed 4 bases, with 16 bases lying between them. CDR1 SQVTM and CDR2 ANQGSEA come from the germline V gene. The CDR3 protein is CSVEEGGEGSGNTIYF. The CDR3 coding sequence is TGCAGCGTTGAAGAGGGGGGAGAAGGGTCGGGAAACACCATATATTTT. Full variable domain (rest looked up from reference TRBV29-1 and TRBJ1-3): SAVISQKPSRDICQRGTSLTIQCQVDSQVTMMFWYRQQPGQSLTLIATANQGSEATYESGFVIDKFPISRPNLTFSTLTVSNMSPEDSSIYLCSVEEGGEGSGNTIYFGEGSWLTVV.